The rows below give T cell receptor beta chains drawn from one sample of a study of untreated major depressive disorder. This table comes from immunoSEQ multiplex PCR, and its TCRdb copy is limited to in-frame clones, with some not included. The repertoire consists of 20,000 or so clones, with around 85% occurring once and the leading ten covering just over 0.8%. Material for sequencing was CD4+ T cells from PBMCs. The receptors derive from a woman between 25 and 40 years old in good health. Each CDR3 is given with its conserved first and last residue. The D gene is left open where the match is weak. For some rows the clone size is stated as once, few or many, or as a class when expanded; others skip it.

>.|.|TRBV5-1|TRBJ1-1
TGCGCCAGCAGCTTGGTGGCCAGGGGGAACACTGAAGCTTTCTTT
CASSLVARGNTEAFF
>.|.|TRBV19|TRBJ2-7
TGTGCCAGTAGTATACGTCACTACGGGGAACGTCCCTACGAGCAGTACTTC
CASSIRHYGERPYEQYF
>.|.|TRBV5-1|TRBJ1-1
TGCGCCAGCAGCTTGATACAGGGAGAAGCTTTCTTT
CASSLIQGEAFF
>TRBD2|once|TRBV6-4|TRBJ2-1
TGTGCCAGCAGTGAAAGCGGGAGGGCTGAGCAGTTCTTC
CASSESGRAEQFF
>TRBD2|.|TRBV2|TRBJ2-2
TGTGCCAGCAACGACGTACTAGCGGACACCGGGGAGCTGTTTTTT
CASNDVLADTGELFF
>.|.|TRBV19|TRBJ2-7
TGTGCCAGTAGGCCCACCGGGACCGGATACGAGCAGTACTTC
CASRPTGTGYEQYF
>TRBD2|.|TRBV4-1|TRBJ2-1
TGCGCCAGCAGCCAGCGGGAGGGTAGTTGGAATGAGCAGTTCTTC
CASSQREGSWNEQFF
>TRBD1|.|TRBV28|TRBJ2-7
TGTGCCAGCAGGACACCCGGACAGGGGGCGTCATACGAGCAGTACTTC
CASRTPGQGASYEQYF
>.|.|TRBV28|TRBJ1-2
TGTGCCAGCAGTTTATTCTCTGGGATCGGTGGGTATGGCTACACCTTC
CASSLFSGIGGYGYTF
>.|.|TRBV6-5|TRBJ2-3
TGTGCCAGCAGCACGGGGCCTTTTTCCCGAGATACGCAGTATTTT
CASSTGPFSRDTQYF
>.|.|TRBV30|TRBJ1-2
TGTGCCTGGAGTGTACTGGGTGGCTACACCTTC
CAWSVLGGYTF
>.|.|TRBV28|TRBJ2-7
TGTGCCAGCAGGAGGTCGGGCTCCTGGTCCGAGCAGTACTTC
CASRRSGSWSEQYF
>.|.|TRBV5-5|TRBJ2-3
TGTGCCAGCAGCTTCTTCCTTACAGGGTCAGATACGCAGTATTTT
CASSFFLTGSDTQYF
>.|few|TRBV28|TRBJ1-1
TGTGCCAGCAGACAGGGTATGAACACTGAAGCTTTCTTT
CASRQGMNTEAFF
>.|.|TRBV28|TRBJ1-4
TGTGCCAGCGGTTACAATGAAAAACTGTTTTTT
CASGYNEKLFF
>.|.|TRBV7-9|TRBJ2-1
TGTGCCAGCAGCTTAGGAGGAGGGAGGTCCTACAATGAGCAGTTCTTC
CASSLGGGRSYNEQFF
>TRBD2|once|TRBV6-1|TRBJ2-1
TGTGCCAGCAGTCAAGGGACTAGCGGGAGGAGGGGCCATGAGCAGTTCTTC
CASSQGTSGRRGHEQFF
>.|.|TRBV15|TRBJ2-4
TGTGCCACCAGCCCTCGGCCCCGGGGAGCCAAAAACATTCAGTACTTC
CATSPRPRGAKNIQYF